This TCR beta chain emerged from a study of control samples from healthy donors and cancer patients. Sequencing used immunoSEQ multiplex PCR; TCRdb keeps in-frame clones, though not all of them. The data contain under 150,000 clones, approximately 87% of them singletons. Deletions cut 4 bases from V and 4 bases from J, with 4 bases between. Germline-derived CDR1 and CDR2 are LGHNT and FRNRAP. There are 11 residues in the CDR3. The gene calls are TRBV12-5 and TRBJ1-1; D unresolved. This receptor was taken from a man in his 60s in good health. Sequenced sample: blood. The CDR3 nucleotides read TGTGCTAGTGGTTCGGGCACTGAAGCTTTCTTT. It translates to CASGSGTEAFF.